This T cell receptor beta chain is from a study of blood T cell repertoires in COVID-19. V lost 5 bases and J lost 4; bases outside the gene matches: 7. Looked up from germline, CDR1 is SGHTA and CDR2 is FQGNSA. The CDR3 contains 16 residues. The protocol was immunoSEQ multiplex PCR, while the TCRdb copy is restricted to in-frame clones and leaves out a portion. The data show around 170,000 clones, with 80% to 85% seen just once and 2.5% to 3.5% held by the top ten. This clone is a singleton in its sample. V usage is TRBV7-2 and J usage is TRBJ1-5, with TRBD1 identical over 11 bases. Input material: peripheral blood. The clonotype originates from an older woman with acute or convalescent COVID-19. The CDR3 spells CASSHRDRGSNQPQHF. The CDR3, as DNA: TGTGCCAGCAGCCATCGGGACAGGGGGTCAAATCAGCCCCAGCATTTT. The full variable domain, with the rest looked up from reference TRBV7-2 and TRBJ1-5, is GAGVSQSPSNKVTEKGKDVELRCDPISGHTALYWYRQSLGQGLEFLIYFQGNSAPDKSGLPSDRFSAERTGGSVSTLTIQRTQQEDSAVYLCASSHRDRGSNQPQHFGDGTRLSIL.